This T cell receptor beta chain was retrieved from a study of T cell repertoires in cytomegalovirus infection. In the study overall: Shared public TCR beta signatures pointed to both CMV infection and a matching HLA type.

V lost 3 bases to trimming and J lost 2 bases; unmatched junction nucleotides: 12. Germline CDR1 is DFQATT and CDR2 is SNEGSKA (reference sequence). This CDR3 has 18 residues. TCRdb re-called the reads through MiXCR, storing one row per CDR3 protein. The sample consists of about 360,000 distinct CDR3 sequences, roughly 20% of them appearing once. The sample taken for sequencing was PBMCs. The chain has TRBV20-1 and TRBJ2-1, with 11 bases that match TRBD2. This TCR came from a human donor in good health (CMV status not recorded). Some clones in this sample may be carry-over from other donors' samples. For the CDR3, the DNA is TGCAGTGCTAGGCCCCCCGGACTAGCGGGTTATCCCTACAATGAGCAGTTCTTC. Its translation: CSARPPGLAGYPYNEQFF.